Listed here are 32 T cell receptor beta chains from one sample, sequenced in a study of blood T cell repertoires in COVID-19. Profiled with immunoSEQ multiplex PCR; TCRdb holds only in-frame clones, not every one. The sample has around 130,000 clones; around 79% are singletons. The sequenced material came from peripheral blood. These receptor sequences come from a man older than 75 with acute or convalescent COVID-19.

This chain links TRBV2 with TRBJ1-2, with a possible D match to TRBD1 (6 bases). With 6 bases removed from V and 2 bases from J, the gap between germline ends came to 16 bases. The CDR3 length is 15 residues. CDR1 is SNHLY, CDR2 FYNNEI, per germline. The CDR3 region is CASREQGLPNYGYTF. DNA for the CDR3: TGTGCCAGCAGAGAACAGGGCCTCCCAAACTATGGCTACACCTTC.

This clone occurred many times. This sequence joins TRBV5-5 and TRBJ1-5; D is undetermined. Germline-derived CDR1 and CDR2 are SGHKS and YYEKEE (reference sequence). Trimming took 0 bases from V and 6 from J, leaving 7 bases between them. The CDR3 totals 13 residues. This CDR3 reads CASSLEGSQPQHF. The CDR3 nucleotides are TGTGCCAGCAGCTTGGAAGGGAGTCAGCCCCAGCATTTT. Based on the CDR3 plus reference TRBV5-5 and TRBJ1-5, the full variable domain is DAGVTQSPTHLIKTRGQQVTLRCSPISGHKSVSWYQQVLGQGPQFIFQYYEKEERGRGNFPDRFSARQFPNYSSELNVNALLLGDSALYLCASSLEGSQPQHFGDGTRLSIL.

The rearrangement joins TRBV2 to TRBJ2-2; TRBD1 aligns across 10 bases. The J segment lost 6 bases and the V segment lost 8 bases, leaving 6 bases of the junction unmatched. The length of the CDR3 is 14 residues. The germline gives CDR1 SNHLY, CDR2 FYNNEI. CDR3 loop: CASQGQGLPGELFF. CDR3 coding DNA: TGTGCCAGCCAGGGACAGGGGTTACCCGGGGAGCTGTTTTTT.

CDR3 loop: CASSPSAANYGYTF. In DNA form, the CDR3 reads TGTGCCAGCTCACCATCTGCAGCTAACTATGGCTACACCTTC. The chain recombines TRBV18 with TRBJ1-2; D ambiguous. CDR1 KGHSH and CDR2 LQKENI come from the germline V gene. V was cut by 2 bases and J by 0 bases, with 7 bases left in between. This CDR3 spans 14 amino acids.

This clone was recorded only once. The CDR3 coding sequence is TGTGCCAGCAGCGTAGCCCACTCGACAGGGGGTATTCAGTACTTC. Amino acids: CASSVAHSTGGIQYF. The V gene is TRBV9, the J gene TRBJ2-4; 9 bases map to TRBD1. Looked up from germline, CDR1 is SGDLS and CDR2 is YYNGEE. The V segment lost 0 bases and the J segment 10 bases; nucleotides outside the gene matches: 8. This CDR3 contains 15 residues.

The chain employs TRBV12-3 or TRBV12-4 and TRBJ1-3; the D is unclear. The CDR3 totals 13 residues. V was cut by 3 bases and J by 3 bases, with 6 bases left in between. CDR3 region: CASSLVGGNTIYF. The CDR3 nucleotides are TGTGCCAGCAGTTTGGTCGGTGGAAACACCATATATTTT.

This chain uses TRBV7-9 with TRBJ1-2; the D gene is possibly TRBD1 (5 bases). This CDR3 has 14 residues. The germline V gene has CDR1 SEHNR and CDR2 FQNEAQ (reference sequence). The V and J ends lost 3 bases and 5 bases respectively, with 13 bases between them. DNA of the CDR3: TGTGCCAGCAGCTTTGGGCGGGGCCAATATGGCTACACCTTC. This codes for CASSFGRGQYGYTF.

The V call is TRBV5-6, the J call TRBJ2-5; 14 bases match TRBD2. CDR3 length equals 18 residues. Germline lookup yields CDR1 SGHDT and CDR2 YYEEEE. The V segment lost 4 bases and the J segment 1 base; nucleotides outside the gene matches: 9. CDR3 nucleotides: TGTGCCAGCAGCGGGAGGACGGGACTAGCGGGGGTCCAAGAGACCCAGTACTTC. Protein product: CASSGRTGLAGVQETQYF.

The chain recombines TRBV2 with TRBJ2-1; 10 nucleotides match TRBD1. The length of the CDR3 is 15 residues. With 3 bases clipped from V and 5 bases from J, the junction kept 4 bases outside the gene matches. Germline V gene sequence: CDR1 SNHLY, CDR2 FYNNEI. The CDR3 here is CASSDGTGANNEQFF. CDR3 coding DNA: TGTGCCAGCAGTGATGGGACAGGGGCGAACAATGAGCAGTTCTTC.

This clone was seen only a few times. This rearrangement joins TRBV30 to TRBJ2-7; 7 nucleotides agree with TRBD1. Germline CDR1 is GTSNPN and CDR2 is SVGIG (reference sequence). The CDR3 length is 15 residues. J lost 4 bases, V lost 3 bases, and 12 bases had no gene match. The CDR3 sequence: CAWRQGTSSVYEQYF. The CDR3 nucleotides are TGTGCCTGGAGACAGGGGACATCATCCGTGTACGAGCAGTACTTC.

The V call is TRBV9, the J call TRBJ1-2; D remains unclear. CDR1 and CDR2 (germline): SGDLS, YYNGEE. This CDR3 comprises 13 residues. Trimming stripped 4 bases from V and 4 bases from J, with 11 bases between. In DNA, the CDR3 is TGTGCCAGCAGCCTGGGAACTAGCTATGGCTACACCTTC. It yields the protein CASSLGTSYGYTF.

The chain recombines TRBV27 with TRBJ2-7, with a weak D call TRBD1 (5 bases). This CDR3 region has 13 residues. Per germline, CDR1 MNHEY and CDR2 SMNVEV (reference sequence). V dropped 7 bases and J dropped 3 bases, with 13 bases sitting between them. The CDR3 DNA reads TGTGCCAGCACCATCTCCCAGGGCTACGAGCAGTACTTC. Protein sequence: CASTISQGYEQYF.

The rearrangement joins TRBV6-1 to TRBJ2-5, with TRBD1 matching over 7 bases. Germline V lookup: CDR1 MNHNS, CDR2 SASEGT. Trimming cost V 1 base and J 1 base; bases outside gene matches: 3. The length of the CDR3 is 15 residues. For the CDR3, the DNA is TGTGCCAGCAGTGAAGGACAGGGCTTCCAAGAGACCCAGTACTTC. Its protein product is CASSEGQGFQETQYF.

The chain joins TRBV29-1 to TRBJ2-7; D is uncertain. Trimming stripped 7 bases from V and 2 bases from J, with 24 bases between. Germline-derived CDR1 and CDR2 are SQVTM and ANQGSEA. This CDR3 contains 16 residues. The CDR3 is CSAIGPQAEMAYEQYF. The CDR3 coding sequence is TGCAGCGCTATCGGTCCCCAGGCCGAGATGGCCTACGAGCAGTACTTC.

The V call is TRBV9, the J call TRBJ2-3, with D uncertain. The V end lost 4 bases, the J end lost 0 bases, and 12 bases lay between the germline ends. CDR1 SGDLS and CDR2 YYNGEE come from the germline V gene. The CDR3 is made up of 15 amino acids. The CDR3 nucleotides are TGTGCCAGCAGCCCCCGCGGCCTGAGCACAGATACGCAGTATTTT. It yields the protein CASSPRGLSTDTQYF. Full variable domain (rest looked up from reference TRBV9 and TRBJ2-3): DSGVTQTPKHLITATGQRVTLRCSPRSGDLSVYWYQQSLDQGLQFLIQYYNGEERAKGNILERFSAQQFPDLHSELNLSSLELGDSALYFCASSPRGLSTDTQYFGPGTRLTVL.

In this sample, this clone turned up a few times. The chain joins TRBV4-3 to TRBJ2-1, with 11 nucleotides matching TRBD2. There are 15 residues in the CDR3. The V segment lost 4 bases and the J segment 7 bases; nucleotides outside the gene matches: 6. The V gene's germline CDR1 is LGHNA and CDR2 YSLEER. CDR3: CASSRGLAGWNEQFF. DNA of the CDR3: TGCGCCAGCAGCCGCGGACTAGCGGGTTGGAATGAGCAGTTCTTC.

V and J are TRBV4-2 and TRBJ1-1; 10 nucleotides line up with TRBD1. The CDR3 consists of 15 residues. CDR1 and CDR2 from the germline V gene are LGHNA and YNFKEQ. V was pared by 1 base and J by 5 bases, with 4 bases of the junction left unmatched. This chain's CDR3 is CASSQGQGAGTEAFF. The CDR3 DNA reads as TGTGCCAGCAGCCAAGGACAGGGGGCGGGAACTGAAGCTTTCTTT.

CDR3 sequence: CASSLSRLGGYTF. The CDR3 DNA sequence: TGTGCCAGCAGTTTATCCAGGTTGGGCGGCTACACCTTC. The chain links TRBV27 to TRBJ1-2; D unresolved. V lost 0 bases to trimming and J lost 8 bases, with 10 bases between them. CDR1 is MNHEY, CDR2 SMNVEV, per germline (reference sequence). CDR3 length equals 13 residues.

This chain joins TRBV6-5 and TRBJ2-1, with 10 bases identical to TRBD2. V lost 2 bases, J lost 3 bases, and 4 bases stayed unmatched. Germline values: CDR1 MNHEY, CDR2 SVGAGI. CDR3 length: 16 residues. The CDR3 DNA follows: TGTGCCAGCAGTTACAGGTCTAGCGGGGGCTACAATGAGCAGTTCTTC. The encoded protein is CASSYRSSGGYNEQFF.

This clone has a count of ten or more. Other nucleotide sequences from this sample produce the same CDR3. The J gene is TRBJ2-7, the V gene TRBV4-1, with D maybe TRBD1 (5 bases). CDR3 length: 13 amino acids. The germline CDR1 and CDR2 sequences are MGHRA and YSYEKL. Trimming stripped 1 base from V and 3 bases from J, with 7 bases between. CDR3 bases: TGCGCCAGCAGCCAAGCCAGGGACTACGAGCAGTACTTC. It yields the protein CASSQARDYEQYF.

This rearrangement joins TRBV4-2 to TRBJ2-7; D may be TRBD1 (6 bases). This CDR3 contains 13 residues. V was clipped by 0 bases and J by 4 bases, with 7 bases between them. Germline loops: CDR1 LGHNA, CDR2 YNFKEQ. The CDR3 bases are TGTGCCAGCAGCCAAGACAGGGGATACGAGCAGTACTTC. Amino acids: CASSQDRGYEQYF.

This chain links TRBV2 with TRBJ2-5, with 10 nucleotides matching TRBD2. Germline assignment: CDR1 SNHLY and CDR2 FYNNEI. V lost 6 bases to trimming and J lost 5 bases; unmatched junction nucleotides: 9. The CDR3 consists of 15 residues. In DNA, the CDR3 is TGTGCCAGCAGGCCCGGAGCGGGGGGGCGCGAGACCCAGTACTTC. Translation gives CASRPGAGGRETQYF.

The CDR3: CASSRAVGLAASTDTQYF. The CDR3 nucleotides read TGTGCCAGCAGCCGTGCGGTAGGGCTAGCGGCCAGCACAGATACGCAGTATTTT. The chain has TRBV11-2 and TRBJ2-3; 7 bases are shared with TRBD2. Germline V gene sequence: CDR1 SGHAT, CDR2 FQNNGV. The CDR3 spans 18 residues. J lost 0 bases, V lost 5 bases, and 14 bases had no gene match.

The chain joins TRBV7-2 to TRBJ1-6; the match to TRBD1 covers 7 bases. Germline V lookup: CDR1 SGHTA, CDR2 FQGNSA. The CDR3 has 15 residues. With 3 bases clipped from V and 7 bases from J, the junction kept 6 bases outside the gene matches. The CDR3 is CASSLSGQVNSPLHF. In nucleotides, the CDR3 is TGTGCCAGCAGCTTGAGCGGACAGGTGAATTCACCCCTCCACTTT.

The rearrangement uses TRBV19 and TRBJ1-5; 8 bases agree with TRBD1. This CDR3 has 14 residues. J was trimmed by 7 bases and V by 7 bases; bases with no gene match: 9. Germline CDR1 LNHDA, CDR2 SQIVND (reference sequence). In DNA, the CDR3 is TGTGCCAGTAAGACGTCAGGGGGCGGCCAGCCCCAGCATTTT. Translating it yields CASKTSGGGQPQHF.

This clone turned up a few times. This chain's CDR3 is CASTPGGGSYGYTF. The CDR3 coding sequence is TGTGCCAGCACCCCCGGGGGGGGAAGCTATGGCTACACCTTC. The chain has TRBV18 and TRBJ1-2; perhaps TRBD1 as D (5 bases). This CDR3 comprises 14 residues. The V end lost 8 bases, the J end lost 4 bases, and 17 bases lay between the germline ends. From germline, CDR1 is KGHSH and CDR2 LQKENI.

This chain uses TRBV2 with TRBJ1-1; TRBD1 matches 9 bases. The CDR3 extends over 13 amino acids. J was trimmed by 6 bases and V by 5 bases; bases with no gene match: 4. Germline V gene lookup returns CDR1 SNHLY and CDR2 FYNNEI. The CDR3 region has the DNA TGTGCCAGCAGTCGGGACAGGGATTCTGAAGCTTTCTTT. Its translation is CASSRDRDSEAFF.

The V gene is TRBV5-1, the J gene TRBJ2-7, with 8 bases that match TRBD1. In germline, CDR1 is SGHRS, CDR2 YFSETQ. The ends lost 4 bases at V and 2 bases at J; junction bases unmatched: 8. The CDR3 consists of 15 residues. This CDR3 reads CASSATGTGPYEQYF. The CDR3 nucleotides are TGCGCCAGCAGCGCAACGGGGACAGGCCCCTACGAGCAGTACTTC.

J is TRBJ2-3 and V is TRBV11-1; 7 bases align to TRBD1. Losses at the gene ends were 4 bases for V and 6 bases for J; bases not matched to a gene: 7. Germline V gene lookup returns CDR1 SGHAT and CDR2 FQDESV (reference sequence). The CDR3 extends over 14 amino acids. The CDR3 sequence is CASSSQGIGDTQYF. CDR3 nucleotide sequence: TGTGCCAGCAGCTCACAGGGGATCGGGGATACGCAGTATTTT.

This clone was detected a few times. The genes are TRBV5-5 and TRBJ2-7, with 9 positions matching TRBD2. The CDR3 sequence is 16 residues long. V gave up 1 base and J gave up 0 bases; unmatched junction bases: 5. Germline V gene sequence: CDR1 SGHKS, CDR2 YYEKEE (reference sequence). CDR3 protein: CASSLSSGVFSYEQYF. The CDR3 coding sequence is TGTGCCAGCAGCTTGTCTAGCGGGGTGTTCTCCTACGAGCAGTACTTC.

The chain recombines TRBV28 with TRBJ1-2; 9 positions agree with TRBD1. The CDR3 length is 16 residues. Germline V lookup: CDR1 MDHEN, CDR2 SYDVKM. Trimming took 5 bases from V and 4 from J; bases not matched to a gene: 11. CDR3 DNA: TGTGCCAGCAGTATTAGCCCGGGACAGGGTTTCTATGGCTACACCTTC. Its protein is CASSISPGQGFYGYTF.

The chain recombines TRBV9 with TRBJ2-3; D is undetermined. The CDR3 consists of 15 residues. Germline V gene sequence: CDR1 SGDLS, CDR2 YYNGEE. The V end was cut by 0 bases, the J end by 6 bases, with 14 bases between. The CDR3 sequence is CASSVGPGHADTQYF. For the CDR3, the DNA is TGTGCCAGCAGCGTAGGCCCAGGTCATGCGGATACGCAGTATTTT.